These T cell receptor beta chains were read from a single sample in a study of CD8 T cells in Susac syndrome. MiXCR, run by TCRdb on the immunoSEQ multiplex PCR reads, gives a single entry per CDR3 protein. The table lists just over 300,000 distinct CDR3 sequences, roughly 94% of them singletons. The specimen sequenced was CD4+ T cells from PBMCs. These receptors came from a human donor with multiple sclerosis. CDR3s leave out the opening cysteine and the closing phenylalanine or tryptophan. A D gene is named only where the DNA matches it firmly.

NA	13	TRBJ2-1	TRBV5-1	ASSPVGGRYNEQF
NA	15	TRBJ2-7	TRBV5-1	ASSLVELRDGAYEQY
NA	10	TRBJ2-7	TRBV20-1	SAAITSYEQY
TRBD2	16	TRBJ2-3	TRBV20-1	SAPGGASGGLRTDTQY
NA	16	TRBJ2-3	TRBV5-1	ASSLGITAGQHTDTQY
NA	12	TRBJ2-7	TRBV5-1	ASSSQGNSHEQY
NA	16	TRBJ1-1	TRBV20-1	SARGASGGSVLGTEAF
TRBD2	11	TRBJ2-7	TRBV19	ASSNSGGYEQY
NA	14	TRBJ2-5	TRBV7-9	ASSLGGRLDGETQY
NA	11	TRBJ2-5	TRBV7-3	ASSAGLLETQY
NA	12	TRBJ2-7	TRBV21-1	ASRRIGDSYEQY
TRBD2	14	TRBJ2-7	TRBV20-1	SARDRAAGMTYEQY
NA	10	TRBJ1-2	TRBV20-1	SASGTAYGYT
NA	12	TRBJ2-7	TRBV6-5	ASSYSRVPGEQY
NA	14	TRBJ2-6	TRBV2	ASSEQGISGANVLT
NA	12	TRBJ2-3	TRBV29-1	SVEDRASPDTQY
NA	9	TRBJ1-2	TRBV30	AWTAGAGYT
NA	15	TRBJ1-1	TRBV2	ASRYGGRGVMGTEAF
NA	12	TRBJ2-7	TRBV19	ATRGGRGYYEQY
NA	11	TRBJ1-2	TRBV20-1	SARGLFGYGYT
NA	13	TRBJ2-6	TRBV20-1	SARPGSSGANVLT
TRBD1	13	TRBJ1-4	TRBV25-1	ASSEARQGPEKLF
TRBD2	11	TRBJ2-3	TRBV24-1	ATSRGGAGTQY
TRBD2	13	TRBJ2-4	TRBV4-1	ASSVLAGGRGIQY
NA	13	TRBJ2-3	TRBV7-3	ASSQGGWSTDTQY
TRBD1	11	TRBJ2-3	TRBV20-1	SAGDRGIDTQY
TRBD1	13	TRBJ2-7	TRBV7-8	ASSGRGQSNYEQY
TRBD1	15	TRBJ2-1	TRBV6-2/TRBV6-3	ASSYSLPGQARNEQF
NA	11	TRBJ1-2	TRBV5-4	ASSLSPGEGYT
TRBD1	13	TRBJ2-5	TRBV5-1	ASSLLQGAGETQY
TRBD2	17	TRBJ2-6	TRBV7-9	ASSLALRGSGTGANVLT
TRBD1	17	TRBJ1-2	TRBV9	ASSPRGSTGGRVGGGYT
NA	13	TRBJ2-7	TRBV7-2	ASSFVRGGSYEQY
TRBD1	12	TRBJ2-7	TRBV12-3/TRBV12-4	ASSPDRVHYEQY
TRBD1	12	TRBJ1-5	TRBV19	ASTPRQGIQPQH
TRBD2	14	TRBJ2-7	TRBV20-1	SARDFRGGALDEQY
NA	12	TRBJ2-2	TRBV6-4	ASSENSNTGELF
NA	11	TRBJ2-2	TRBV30	AWSPQGIGELF
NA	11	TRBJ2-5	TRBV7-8	ASLAGGGETQY
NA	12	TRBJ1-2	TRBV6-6	ASSYRTANYGYT
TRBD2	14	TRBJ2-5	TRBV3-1	ASSLRLAGLQETQY
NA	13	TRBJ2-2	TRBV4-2	ASSQWREGSGELF
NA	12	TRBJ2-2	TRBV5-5	ASERGSNTGELF
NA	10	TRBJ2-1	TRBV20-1	SVSLVSNEQF
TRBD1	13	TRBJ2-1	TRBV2	ASTPRDRSYNEQF
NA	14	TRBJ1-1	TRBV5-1	ASSSQAGEWNTEAF
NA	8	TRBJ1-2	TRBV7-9	ASSTYGYT
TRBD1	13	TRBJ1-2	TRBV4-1	ASSQLPTGAYGYT
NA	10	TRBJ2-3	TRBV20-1	SATGATDTQY
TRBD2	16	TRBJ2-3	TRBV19	ASSTSPETSNGADTQY